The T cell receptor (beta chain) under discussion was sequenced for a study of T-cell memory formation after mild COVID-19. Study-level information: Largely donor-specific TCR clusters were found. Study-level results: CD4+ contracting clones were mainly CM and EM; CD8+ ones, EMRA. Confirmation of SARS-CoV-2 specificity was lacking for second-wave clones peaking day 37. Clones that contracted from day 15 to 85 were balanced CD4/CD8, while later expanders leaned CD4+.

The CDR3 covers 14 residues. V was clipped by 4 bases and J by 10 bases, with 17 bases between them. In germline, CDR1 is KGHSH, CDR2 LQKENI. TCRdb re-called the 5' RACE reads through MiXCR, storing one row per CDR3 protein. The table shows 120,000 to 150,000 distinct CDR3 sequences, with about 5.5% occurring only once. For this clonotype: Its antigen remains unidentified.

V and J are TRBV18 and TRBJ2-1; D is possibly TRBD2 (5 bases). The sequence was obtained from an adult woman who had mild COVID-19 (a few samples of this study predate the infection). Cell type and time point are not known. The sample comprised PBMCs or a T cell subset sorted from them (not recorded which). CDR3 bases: TGTGCCAGCTCACGTGTTACACCGGGAATGGAGCAGTTCTTC. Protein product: CASSRVTPGMEQFF. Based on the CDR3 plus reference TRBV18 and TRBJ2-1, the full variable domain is NAGVMQNPRHLVRRRGQEARLRCSPMKGHSHVYWYRQLPEEGLKFMVYLQKENIIDESGMPKERFSAEFPKEGPSILRIQQVVRGDSAAYFCASSRVTPGMEQFFGPGTRLTVL.